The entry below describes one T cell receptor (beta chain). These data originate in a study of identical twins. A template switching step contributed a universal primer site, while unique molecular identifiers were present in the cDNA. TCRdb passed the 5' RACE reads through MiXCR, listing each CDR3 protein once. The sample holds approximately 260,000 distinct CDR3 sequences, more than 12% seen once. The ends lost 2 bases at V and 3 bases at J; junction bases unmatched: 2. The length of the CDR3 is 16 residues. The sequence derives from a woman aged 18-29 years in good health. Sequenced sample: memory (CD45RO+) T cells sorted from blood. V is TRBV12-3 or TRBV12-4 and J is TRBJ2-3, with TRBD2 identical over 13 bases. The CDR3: CASSLTSGRGTDTQYF. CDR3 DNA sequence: TGTGCCAGCAGTTTAACTAGCGGGAGGGGAACAGATACGCAGTATTTT.